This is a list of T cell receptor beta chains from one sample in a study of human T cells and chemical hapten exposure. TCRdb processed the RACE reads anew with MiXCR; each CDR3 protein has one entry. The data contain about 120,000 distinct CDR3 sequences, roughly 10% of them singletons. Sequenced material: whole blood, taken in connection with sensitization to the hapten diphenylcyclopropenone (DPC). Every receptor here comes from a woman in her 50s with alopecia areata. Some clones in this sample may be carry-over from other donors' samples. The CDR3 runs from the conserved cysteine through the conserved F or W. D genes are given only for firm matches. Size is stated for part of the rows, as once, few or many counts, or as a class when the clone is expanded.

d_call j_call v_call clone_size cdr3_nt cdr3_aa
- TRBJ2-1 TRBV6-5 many TGTGCCAGCAGCCCTGGCAATGAGCAGTTCTTC CASSPGNEQFF
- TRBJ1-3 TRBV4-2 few TGTGCCAGCAGCCAGATCCCAGGGATTGGAAACACCATATATTTT CASSQIPGIGNTIYF
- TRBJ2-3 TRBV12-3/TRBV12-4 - TGTGCCAGCAGTCTGGTCACTTCCATGAGCACAGATACGCAGTATTTT CASSLVTSMSTDTQYF
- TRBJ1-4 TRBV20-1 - TGCAGTGCTAGAGACGGGAACACCGCAACTAATGAAAAACTGTTTTTT CSARDGNTATNEKLFF
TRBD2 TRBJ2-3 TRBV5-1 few TGCGCCAGCAGGGCTAGCGGGGGAGATACGCAGTATTTT CASRASGGDTQYF
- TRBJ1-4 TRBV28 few TGTGCCAGCAGTTTAAGGGCGGAAAAACTGTTTTTT CASSLRAEKLFF
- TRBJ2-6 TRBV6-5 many TGTGCCAGCAAGGTGTCTGGGGCCAACGTCCTGACTTTC CASKVSGANVLTF
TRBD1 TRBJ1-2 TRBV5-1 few TGCGCCAGCAGCTCCGGACAGGGTATTTCCTATGGCTACACCTTC CASSSGQGISYGYTF
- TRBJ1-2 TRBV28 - TGTGCCAGCAGTTTAATGGCAGGCACTAACTATGGCTACACCTTC CASSLMAGTNYGYTF
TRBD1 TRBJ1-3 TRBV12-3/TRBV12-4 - TGTGCCAGCAGTCCGACCCCGACAGGGGAAGGAAACACCATATATTTT CASSPTPTGEGNTIYF
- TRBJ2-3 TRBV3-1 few TGTGCCAGCAGCCTCCGGAGCGGAAGCACAGATACGCAGTATTTT CASSLRSGSTDTQYF
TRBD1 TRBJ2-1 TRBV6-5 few TGTGCCAGCAGTTCTACAGGGGGCTACTACAATGAGCAGTTCTTC CASSSTGGYYNEQFF
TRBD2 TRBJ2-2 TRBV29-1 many TGCAGCGTTGAGGTGGGACTAGCGGAGAACACCGGGGAGCTGTTTTTT CSVEVGLAENTGELFF
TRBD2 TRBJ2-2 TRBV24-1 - TGTGCCACCAGTGATGTAGCGGGAGGGCCCTGGGGCACCGGGGAGCTGTTTTTT CATSDVAGGPWGTGELFF
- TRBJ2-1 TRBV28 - TGTGCCAGCACCCCTGCGGCCTCCTACAATGAGCAGTTCTTC CASTPAASYNEQFF
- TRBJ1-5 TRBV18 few TGTGCCAGCTCACAAAACGCACCCTTTAGCAATCAGCCCCAGCATTTT CASSQNAPFSNQPQHF
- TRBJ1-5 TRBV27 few TGTGCCAGCAGCCCGGTAGGAAGCAATCAGCCCCAGCATTTT CASSPVGSNQPQHF
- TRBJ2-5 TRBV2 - TGTGCCAGCAGCAAAGAGACCCAGTACTTC CASSKETQYF
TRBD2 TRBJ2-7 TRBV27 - TGTGCCAGCAGTTCCCGACTAGCCCGCGAGCAGTACTTC CASSSRLAREQYF
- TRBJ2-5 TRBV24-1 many TGTGCCACCAGTGAAAACTCCGGGACGCAAGAGACCCAGTACTTC CATSENSGTQETQYF
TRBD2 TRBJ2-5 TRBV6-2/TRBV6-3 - TGTGCCAGCACCTGGACTAGCGGTTTGCAAGAGACCCAGTACTTC CASTWTSGLQETQYF
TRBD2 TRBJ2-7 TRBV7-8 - TGTGCCAGCAGCTCAGTTCTAGCGGGGGCATACGAGCAGTACTTC CASSSVLAGAYEQYF
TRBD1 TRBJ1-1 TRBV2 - TGTGCCAGTTGGACAGGGCGGGGCACTGAAGCTTTCTTT CASWTGRGTEAFF
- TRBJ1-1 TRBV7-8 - TGTGCCAGCAGCTTTGAAGCCATCCGGTCTGCTGAAGCTTTCTTT CASSFEAIRSAEAFF
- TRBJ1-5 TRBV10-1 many TGCGCCAGCAGTGTACCGCAGTACAATCAGCCCCAGCATTTT CASSVPQYNQPQHF
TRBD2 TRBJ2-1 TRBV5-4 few TGTGCCAGCAGCTTTAGCGGACTAGCGATCGCCTACAATGAGCAGTTCTTC CASSFSGLAIAYNEQFF
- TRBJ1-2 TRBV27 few TGTGCCAGCAGTTTAGGCCCCCATAGGGGCTACACCTTC CASSLGPHRGYTF
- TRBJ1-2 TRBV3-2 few TGTGCCAGCAGCCAGACAGGGTCCCTCACCTTC CASSQTGSLTF
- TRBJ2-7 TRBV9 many TGTGCCAGCAGCGTGGGTCAGGGGGGTTACGAGCAGTACTTC CASSVGQGGYEQYF
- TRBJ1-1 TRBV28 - TGTGCCAGCACCCTGCGGCAGATGAACACTGAAGCTTTCTTT CASTLRQMNTEAFF
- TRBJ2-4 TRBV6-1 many TGTGCCAGCAGGGAGGACATTCAGTACTTC CASREDIQYF
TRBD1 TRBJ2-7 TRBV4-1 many TGCGCCAGCAGCCAAGATTATGGGACAGGGATACACGAGCAGTACTTC CASSQDYGTGIHEQYF
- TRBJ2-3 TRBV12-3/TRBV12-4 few TGTGCCAGCAGTTTAAGGCAACTTTTGAGTAGCACAGATACGCAGTATTTT CASSLRQLLSSTDTQYF
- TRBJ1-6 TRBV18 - TGTGCCAGCTCACCCCAGGCAGGAATTTCGAGCTCCTATAATTCACCCCTCCACTTT CASSPQAGISSSYNSPLHF
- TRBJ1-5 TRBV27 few TGTGCCAGCAGTTTATCGGCGGATAGCAATCAGCCCCAGCATTTT CASSLSADSNQPQHF